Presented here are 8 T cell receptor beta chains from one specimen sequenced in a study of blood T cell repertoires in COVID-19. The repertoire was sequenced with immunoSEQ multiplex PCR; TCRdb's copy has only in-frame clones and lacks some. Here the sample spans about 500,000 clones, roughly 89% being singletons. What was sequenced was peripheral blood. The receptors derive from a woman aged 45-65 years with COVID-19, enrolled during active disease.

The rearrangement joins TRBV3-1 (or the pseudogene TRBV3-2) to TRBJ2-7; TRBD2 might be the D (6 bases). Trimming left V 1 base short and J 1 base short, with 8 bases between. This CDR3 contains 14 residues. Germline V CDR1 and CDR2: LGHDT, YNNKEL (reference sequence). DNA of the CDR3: TGTGCCAGCAGCCAAGCGGGGGATTCCTACGAGCAGTACTTC. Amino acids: CASSQAGDSYEQYF.

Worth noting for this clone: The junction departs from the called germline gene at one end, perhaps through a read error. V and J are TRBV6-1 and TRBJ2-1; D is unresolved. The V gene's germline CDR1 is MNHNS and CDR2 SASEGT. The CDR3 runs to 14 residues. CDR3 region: CASSKASSYNEQFF. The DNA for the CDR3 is TGTGCCAGCAGTAAAGCGTCGTCCTACAATGAGCAGTTCTTC.

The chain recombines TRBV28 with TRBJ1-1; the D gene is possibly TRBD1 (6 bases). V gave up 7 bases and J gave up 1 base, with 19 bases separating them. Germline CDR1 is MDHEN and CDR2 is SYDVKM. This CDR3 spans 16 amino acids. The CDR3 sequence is CASTIPPHRANTEAFF. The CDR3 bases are TGTGCCAGCACTATCCCTCCGCACAGGGCGAACACTGAAGCTTTCTTT.

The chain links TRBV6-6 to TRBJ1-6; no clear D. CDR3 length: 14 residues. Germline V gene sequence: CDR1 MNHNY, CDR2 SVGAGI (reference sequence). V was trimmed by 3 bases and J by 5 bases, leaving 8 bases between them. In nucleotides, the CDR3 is TGTGCCAGCAGTTATGGTACAGATAATTCACCCCTCCACTTT. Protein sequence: CASSYGTDNSPLHF.

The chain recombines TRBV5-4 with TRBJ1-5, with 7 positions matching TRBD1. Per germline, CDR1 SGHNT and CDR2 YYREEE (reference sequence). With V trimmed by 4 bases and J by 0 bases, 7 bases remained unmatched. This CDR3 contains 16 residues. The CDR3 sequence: CASSPHRGGSNQPQHF. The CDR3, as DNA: TGTGCCAGCAGCCCTCACAGGGGAGGTAGCAATCAGCCCCAGCATTTT.

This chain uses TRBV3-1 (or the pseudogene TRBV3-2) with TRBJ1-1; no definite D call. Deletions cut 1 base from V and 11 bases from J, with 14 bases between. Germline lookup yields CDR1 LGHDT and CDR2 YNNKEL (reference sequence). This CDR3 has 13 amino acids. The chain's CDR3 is CASSQGTGKGAFF. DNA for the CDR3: TGTGCCAGCAGCCAAGGTACGGGGAAGGGCGCTTTCTTT.

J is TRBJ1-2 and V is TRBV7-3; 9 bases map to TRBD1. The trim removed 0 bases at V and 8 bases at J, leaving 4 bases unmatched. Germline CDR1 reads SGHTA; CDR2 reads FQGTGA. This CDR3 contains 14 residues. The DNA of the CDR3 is TGTGCCAGCAGCTTAACGGGGACAGGGCCCGGCTACACCTTC. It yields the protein CASSLTGTGPGYTF.

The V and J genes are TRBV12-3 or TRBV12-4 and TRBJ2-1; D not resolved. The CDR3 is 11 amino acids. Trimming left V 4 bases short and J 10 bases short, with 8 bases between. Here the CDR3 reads CASSYTGEQFF. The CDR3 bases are TGTGCCAGCAGTTATACCGGGGAGCAGTTCTTC.